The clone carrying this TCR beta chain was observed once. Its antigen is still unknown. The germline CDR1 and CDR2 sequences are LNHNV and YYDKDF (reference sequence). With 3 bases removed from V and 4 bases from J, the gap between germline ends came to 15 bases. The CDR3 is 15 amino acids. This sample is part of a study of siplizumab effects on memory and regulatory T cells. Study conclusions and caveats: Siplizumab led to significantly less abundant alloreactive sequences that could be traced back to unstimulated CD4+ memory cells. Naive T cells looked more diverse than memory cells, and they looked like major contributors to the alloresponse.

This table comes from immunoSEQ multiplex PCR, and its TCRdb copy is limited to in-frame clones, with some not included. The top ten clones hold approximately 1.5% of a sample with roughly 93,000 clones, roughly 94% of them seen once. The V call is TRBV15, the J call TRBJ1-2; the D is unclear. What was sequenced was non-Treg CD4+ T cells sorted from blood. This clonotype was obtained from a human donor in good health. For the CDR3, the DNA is TGTGCCACCAGCAGGACTGGCAATCGGGTCTATGGCTACACCTTC. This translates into CATSRTGNRVYGYTF.